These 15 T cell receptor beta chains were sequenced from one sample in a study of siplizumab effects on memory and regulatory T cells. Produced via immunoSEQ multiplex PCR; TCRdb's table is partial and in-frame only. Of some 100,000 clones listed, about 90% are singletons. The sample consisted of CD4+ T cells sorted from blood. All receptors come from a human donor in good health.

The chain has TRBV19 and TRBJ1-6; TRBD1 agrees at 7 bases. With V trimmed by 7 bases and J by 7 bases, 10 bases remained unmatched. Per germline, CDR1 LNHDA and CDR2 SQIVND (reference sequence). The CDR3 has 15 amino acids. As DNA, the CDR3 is TGTGCCAGTAATCAAAGGGACAGACAGAATTCACCCCTCCACTTT. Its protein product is CASNQRDRQNSPLHF.

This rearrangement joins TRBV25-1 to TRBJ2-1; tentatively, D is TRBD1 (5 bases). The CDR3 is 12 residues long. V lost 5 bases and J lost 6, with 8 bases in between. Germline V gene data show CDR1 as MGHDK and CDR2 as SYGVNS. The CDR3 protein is CASSLTGNEQFF. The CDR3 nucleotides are TGTGCCAGCAGTTTAACAGGCAATGAGCAGTTCTTC.

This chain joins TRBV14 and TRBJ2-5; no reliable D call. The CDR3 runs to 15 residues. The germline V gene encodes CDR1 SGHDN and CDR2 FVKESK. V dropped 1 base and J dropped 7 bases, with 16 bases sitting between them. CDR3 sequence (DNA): TGTGCCAGCAGCCAAGGCATAGTCAAGGAAGGGACCCAGTACTTC. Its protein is CASSQGIVKEGTQYF.

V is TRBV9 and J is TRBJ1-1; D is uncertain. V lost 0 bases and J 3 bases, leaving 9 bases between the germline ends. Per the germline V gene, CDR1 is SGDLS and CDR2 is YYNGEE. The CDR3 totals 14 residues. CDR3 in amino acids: CASSVGSVHTEAFF. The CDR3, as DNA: TGTGCCAGCAGCGTAGGAAGTGTGCACACTGAAGCTTTCTTT. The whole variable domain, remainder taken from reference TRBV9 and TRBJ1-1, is DSGVTQTPKHLITATGQRVTLRCSPRSGDLSVYWYQQSLDQGLQFLIQYYNGEERAKGNILERFSAQQFPDLHSELNLSSLELGDSALYFCASSVGSVHTEAFFGQGTRLTVV.

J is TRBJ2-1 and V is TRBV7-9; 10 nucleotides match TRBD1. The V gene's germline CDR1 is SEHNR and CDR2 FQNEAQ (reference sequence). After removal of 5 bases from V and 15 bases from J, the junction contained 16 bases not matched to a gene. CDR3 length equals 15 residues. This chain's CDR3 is CASSPWTGGQPSTFF. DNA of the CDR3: TGTGCCAGCAGCCCCTGGACAGGGGGACAGCCGAGCACGTTCTTC. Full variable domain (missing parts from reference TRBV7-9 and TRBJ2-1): DTGVSQNPRHKITKRGQNVTFRCDPISEHNRLYWYRQTLGQGPEFLTYFQNEAQLEKSRLLSDRFSAERPKGSFSTLEIQRTEQGDSAMYLCASSPWTGGQPSTFFGPGTRLTVL.

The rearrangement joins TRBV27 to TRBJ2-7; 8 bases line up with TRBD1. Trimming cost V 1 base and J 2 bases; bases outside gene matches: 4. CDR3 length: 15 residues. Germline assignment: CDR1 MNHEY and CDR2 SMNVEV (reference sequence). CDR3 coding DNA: TGTGCCAGCAGTTTATACAGGGGGTACACCTACGAGCAGTACTTC. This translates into CASSLYRGYTYEQYF.

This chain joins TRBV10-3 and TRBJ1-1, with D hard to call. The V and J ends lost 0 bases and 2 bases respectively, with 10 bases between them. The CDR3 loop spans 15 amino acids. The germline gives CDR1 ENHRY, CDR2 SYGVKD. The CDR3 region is CAISESPGSNTEAFF. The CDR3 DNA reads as TGTGCCATCAGTGAGTCACCGGGGAGCAACACTGAAGCTTTCTTT.

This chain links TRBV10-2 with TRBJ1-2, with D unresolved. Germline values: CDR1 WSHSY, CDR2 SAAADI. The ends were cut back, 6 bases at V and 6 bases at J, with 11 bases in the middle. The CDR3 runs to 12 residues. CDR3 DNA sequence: TGCGCCAGCAGCCCGGTGGGCGATGGCTACACCTTC. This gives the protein CASSPVGDGYTF.

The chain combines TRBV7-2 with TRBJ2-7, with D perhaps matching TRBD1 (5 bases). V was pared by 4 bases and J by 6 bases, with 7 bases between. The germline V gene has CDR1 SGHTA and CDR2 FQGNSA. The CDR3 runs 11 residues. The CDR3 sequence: CASSSRGEQYF. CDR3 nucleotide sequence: TGTGCCAGCAGCTCTAGGGGCGAGCAGTACTTC.

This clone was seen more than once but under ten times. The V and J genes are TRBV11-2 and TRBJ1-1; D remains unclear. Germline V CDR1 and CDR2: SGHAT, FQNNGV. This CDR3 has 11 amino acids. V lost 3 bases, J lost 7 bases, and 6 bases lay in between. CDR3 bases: TGTGCCAGCAGCTTCCAGAGTGAAGCTTTCTTT. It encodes CASSFQSEAFF.

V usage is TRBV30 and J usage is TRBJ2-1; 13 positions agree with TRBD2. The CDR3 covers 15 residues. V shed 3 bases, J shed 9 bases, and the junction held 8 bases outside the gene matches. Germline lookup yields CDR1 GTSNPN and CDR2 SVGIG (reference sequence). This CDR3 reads CAWRKPGLAGIEQFF. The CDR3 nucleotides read TGTGCCTGGAGAAAACCGGGACTAGCGGGAATTGAGCAGTTCTTC.

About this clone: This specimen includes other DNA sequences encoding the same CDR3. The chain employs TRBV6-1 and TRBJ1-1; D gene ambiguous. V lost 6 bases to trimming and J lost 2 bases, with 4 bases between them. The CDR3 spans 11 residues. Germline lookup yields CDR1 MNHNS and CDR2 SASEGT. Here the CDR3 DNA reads TGTGCCAGCAGAGTTAACACTGAAGCTTTCTTT. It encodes CASRVNTEAFF.

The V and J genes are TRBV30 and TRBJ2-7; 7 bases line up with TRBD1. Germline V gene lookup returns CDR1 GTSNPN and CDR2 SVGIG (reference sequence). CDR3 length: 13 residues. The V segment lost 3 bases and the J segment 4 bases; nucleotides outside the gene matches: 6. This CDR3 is CAWRLTGLYEQYF. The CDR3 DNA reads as TGTGCCTGGAGACTGACAGGGCTTTACGAGCAGTACTTC.

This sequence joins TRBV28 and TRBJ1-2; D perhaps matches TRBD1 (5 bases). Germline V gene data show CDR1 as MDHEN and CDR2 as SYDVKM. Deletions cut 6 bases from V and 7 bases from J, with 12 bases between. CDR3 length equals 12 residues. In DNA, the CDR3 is TGTGCCAGCAGACAGACAGTAACTGGCTACACCTTC. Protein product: CASRQTVTGYTF.

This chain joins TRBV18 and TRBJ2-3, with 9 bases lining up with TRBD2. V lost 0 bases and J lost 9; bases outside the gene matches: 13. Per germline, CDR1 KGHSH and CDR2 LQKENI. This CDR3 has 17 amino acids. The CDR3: CASSPPIASGVGGTQYF. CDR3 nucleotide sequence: TGTGCCAGCTCACCACCGATCGCTAGCGGGGTGGGTGGAACGCAGTATTTT.